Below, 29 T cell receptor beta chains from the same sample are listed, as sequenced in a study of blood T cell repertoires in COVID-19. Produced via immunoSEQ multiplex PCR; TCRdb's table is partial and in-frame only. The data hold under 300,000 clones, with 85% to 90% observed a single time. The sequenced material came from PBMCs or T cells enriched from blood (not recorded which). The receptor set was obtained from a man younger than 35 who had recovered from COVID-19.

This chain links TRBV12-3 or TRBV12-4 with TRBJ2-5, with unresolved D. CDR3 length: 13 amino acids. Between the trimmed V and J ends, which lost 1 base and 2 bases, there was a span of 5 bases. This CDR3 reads CASSLDRQETQYF. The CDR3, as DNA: TGTGCCAGCAGTTTAGACAGACAAGAGACCCAGTACTTC.

The CDR3 nucleotides read TGTGCCAGCAAACAAAGAGGGGGCTGGGACACTGAAGCTTTCTTT. This translates into CASKQRGGWDTEAFF. This chain links TRBV6-5 with TRBJ1-1, with 7 bases identical to TRBD1. The CDR3 totals 15 residues. The ends lost 7 bases at V and 3 bases at J; junction bases unmatched: 11. In germline, CDR1 is MNHEY, CDR2 SVGAGI.

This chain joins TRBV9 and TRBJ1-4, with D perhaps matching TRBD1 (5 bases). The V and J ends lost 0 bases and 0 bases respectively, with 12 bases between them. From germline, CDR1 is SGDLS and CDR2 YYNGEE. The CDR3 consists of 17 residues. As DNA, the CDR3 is TGTGCCAGCAGCGTAGCGGCAGGGCGAGCAACTAATGAAAAACTGTTTTTT. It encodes CASSVAAGRATNEKLFF.

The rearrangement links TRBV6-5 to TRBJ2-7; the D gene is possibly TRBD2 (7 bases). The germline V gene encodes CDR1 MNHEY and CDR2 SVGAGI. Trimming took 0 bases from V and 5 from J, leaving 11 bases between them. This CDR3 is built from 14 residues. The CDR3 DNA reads TGTGCCAGCAGTTACTCGAAGGGGGGGGACGAGCAGTACTTC. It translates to CASSYSKGGDEQYF.

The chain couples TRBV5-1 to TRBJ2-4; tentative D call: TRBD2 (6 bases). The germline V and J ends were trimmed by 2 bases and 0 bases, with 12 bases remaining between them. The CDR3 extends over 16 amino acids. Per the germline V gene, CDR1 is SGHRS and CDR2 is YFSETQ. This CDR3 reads CASSFGGNLAKNIQYF. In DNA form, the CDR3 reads TGCGCCAGCAGCTTTGGGGGGAATTTAGCCAAAAACATTCAGTACTTC.

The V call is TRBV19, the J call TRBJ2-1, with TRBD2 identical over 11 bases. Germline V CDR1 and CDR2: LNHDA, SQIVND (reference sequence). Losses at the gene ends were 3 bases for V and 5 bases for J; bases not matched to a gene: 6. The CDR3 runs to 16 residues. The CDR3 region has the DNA TGTGCCAGTAGTATTCCTCCGGGACTAGCGGACAATGAGCAGTTCTTC. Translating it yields CASSIPPGLADNEQFF.

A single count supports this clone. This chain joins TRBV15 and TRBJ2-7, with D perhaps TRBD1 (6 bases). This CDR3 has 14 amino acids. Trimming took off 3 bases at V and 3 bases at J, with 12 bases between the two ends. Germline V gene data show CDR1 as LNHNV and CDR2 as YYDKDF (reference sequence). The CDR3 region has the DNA TGTGCCACCAGCAGCCGGGACAACTACTACGAGCAGTACTTC. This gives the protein CATSSRDNYYEQYF. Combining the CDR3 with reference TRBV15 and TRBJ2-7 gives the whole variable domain DAMVIQNPRYQVTQFGKPVTLSCSQTLNHNVMYWYQQKSSQAPKLLFHYYDKDFNNEADTPDNFQSRRPNTSFCFLDIRSPGLGDTAMYLCATSSRDNYYEQYFGPGTRLTVT.

The CDR3 loop reads CSVDPGENTEAFF. The CDR3 coding sequence is TGCAGCGTCGACCCGGGGGAGAACACTGAAGCTTTCTTT. The chain is built from TRBV29-1 and TRBJ1-1, with D perhaps matching TRBD1 (5 bases). With 6 bases removed from V and 1 base from J, the gap between germline ends came to 12 bases. This CDR3 is built from 13 residues. Looked up from germline, CDR1 is SQVTM and CDR2 is ANQGSEA.

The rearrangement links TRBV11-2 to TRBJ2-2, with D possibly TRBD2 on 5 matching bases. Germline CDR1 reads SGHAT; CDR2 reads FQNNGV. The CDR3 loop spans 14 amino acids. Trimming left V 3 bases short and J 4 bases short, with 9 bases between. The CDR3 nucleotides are TGTGCCAGCAGCTTTAATCGGGGCACCGGGGAGCTGTTTTTT. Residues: CASSFNRGTGELFF.

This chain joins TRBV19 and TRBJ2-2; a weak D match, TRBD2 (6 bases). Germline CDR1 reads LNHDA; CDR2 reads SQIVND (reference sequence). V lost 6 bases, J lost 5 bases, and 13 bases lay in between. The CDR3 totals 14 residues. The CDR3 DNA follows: TGTGCCAGTAGGGGGGACTGGGCGACCGGGGAGCTGTTTTTT. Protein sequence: CASRGDWATGELFF.

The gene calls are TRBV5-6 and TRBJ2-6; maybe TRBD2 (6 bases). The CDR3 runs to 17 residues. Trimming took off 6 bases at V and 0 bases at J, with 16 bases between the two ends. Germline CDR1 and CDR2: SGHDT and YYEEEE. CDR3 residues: CASNLGGAPSGANVLTF. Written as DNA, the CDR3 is TGTGCCAGCAACCTAGGAGGGGCCCCCTCTGGGGCCAACGTCCTGACTTTC.

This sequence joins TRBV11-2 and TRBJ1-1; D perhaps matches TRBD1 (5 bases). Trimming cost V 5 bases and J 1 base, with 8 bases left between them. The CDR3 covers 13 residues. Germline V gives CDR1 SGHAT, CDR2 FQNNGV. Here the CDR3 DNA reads TGTGCCAGCAGCCCAACAGGGAACACTGAAGCTTTCTTT. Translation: CASSPTGNTEAFF.

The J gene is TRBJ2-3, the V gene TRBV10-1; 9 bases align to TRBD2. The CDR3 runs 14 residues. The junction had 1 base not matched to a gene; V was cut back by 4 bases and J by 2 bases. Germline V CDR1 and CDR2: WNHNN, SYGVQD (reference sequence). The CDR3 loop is CASSVAGATDTQYF. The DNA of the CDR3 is TGCGCCAGCAGTGTAGCGGGAGCCACAGATACGCAGTATTTT.

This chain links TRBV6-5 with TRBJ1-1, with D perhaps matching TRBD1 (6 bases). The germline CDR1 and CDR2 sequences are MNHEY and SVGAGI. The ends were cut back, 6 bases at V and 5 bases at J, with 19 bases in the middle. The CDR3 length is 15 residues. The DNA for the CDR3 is TGTGCCAGCAGGGGACCGGGACACTCAGTTACTGAAGCTTTCTTT. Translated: CASRGPGHSVTEAFF.

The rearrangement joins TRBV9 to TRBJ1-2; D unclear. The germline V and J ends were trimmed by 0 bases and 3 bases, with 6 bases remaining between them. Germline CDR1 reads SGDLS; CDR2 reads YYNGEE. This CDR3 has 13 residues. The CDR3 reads CASSVASDYGYTF. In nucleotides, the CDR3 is TGTGCCAGCAGCGTAGCATCGGACTATGGCTACACCTTC. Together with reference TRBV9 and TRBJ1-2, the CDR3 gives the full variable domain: DSGVTQTPKHLITATGQRVTLRCSPRSGDLSVYWYQQSLDQGLQFLIQYYNGEERAKGNILERFSAQQFPDLHSELNLSSLELGDSALYFCASSVASDYGYTFGSGTRLTVV.

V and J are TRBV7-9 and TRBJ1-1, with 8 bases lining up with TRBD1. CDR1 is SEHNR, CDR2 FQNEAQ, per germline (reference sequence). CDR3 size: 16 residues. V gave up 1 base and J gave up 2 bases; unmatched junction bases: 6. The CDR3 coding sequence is TGTGCCAGCAGCTTAGTCAGGGGGCAGGGAAACACTGAAGCTTTCTTT. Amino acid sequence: CASSLVRGQGNTEAFF. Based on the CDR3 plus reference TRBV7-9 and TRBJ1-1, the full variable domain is DTGVSQNPRHKITKRGQNVTFRCDPISEHNRLYWYRQTLGQGPEFLTYFQNEAQLEKSRLLSDRFSAERPKGSFSTLEIQRTEQGDSAMYLCASSLVRGQGNTEAFFGQGTRLTVV.

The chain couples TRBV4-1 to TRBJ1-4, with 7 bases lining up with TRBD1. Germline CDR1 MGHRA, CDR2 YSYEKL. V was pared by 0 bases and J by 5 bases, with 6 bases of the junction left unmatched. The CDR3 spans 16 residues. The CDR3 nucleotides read TGCGCCAGCAGCCAAGACCGGGACAGCCTCAATGAAAAACTGTTTTTT. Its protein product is CASSQDRDSLNEKLFF.

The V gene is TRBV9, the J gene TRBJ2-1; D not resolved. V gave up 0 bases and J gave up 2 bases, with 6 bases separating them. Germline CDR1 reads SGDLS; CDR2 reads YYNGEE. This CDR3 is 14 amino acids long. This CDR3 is CASSVVTAYNEQFF. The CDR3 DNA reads TGTGCCAGCAGCGTAGTCACGGCCTACAATGAGCAGTTCTTC.

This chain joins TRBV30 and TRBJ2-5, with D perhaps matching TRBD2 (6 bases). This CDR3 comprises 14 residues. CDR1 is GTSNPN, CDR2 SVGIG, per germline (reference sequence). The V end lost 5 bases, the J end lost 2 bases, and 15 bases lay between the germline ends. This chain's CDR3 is CAWEIRGKQETQYF. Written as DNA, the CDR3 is TGTGCCTGGGAAATCCGGGGGAAACAAGAGACCCAGTACTTC.

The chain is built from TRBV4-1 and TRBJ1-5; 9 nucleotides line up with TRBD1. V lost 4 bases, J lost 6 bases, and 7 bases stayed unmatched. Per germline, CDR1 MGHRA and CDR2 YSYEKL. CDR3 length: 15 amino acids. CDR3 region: CASSLRTGDSQPQHF. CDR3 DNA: TGCGCCAGCAGCCTCCGGACAGGGGACTCTCAGCCCCAGCATTTT.

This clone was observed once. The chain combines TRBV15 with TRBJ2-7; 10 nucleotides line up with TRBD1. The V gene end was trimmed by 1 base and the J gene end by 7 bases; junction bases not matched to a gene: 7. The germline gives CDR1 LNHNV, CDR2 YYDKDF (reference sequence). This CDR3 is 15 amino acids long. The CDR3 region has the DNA TGTGCCACCAGCAGAGGTGGACAGGGGGGTTTGGAGCAGTACTTC. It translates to CATSRGGQGGLEQYF.

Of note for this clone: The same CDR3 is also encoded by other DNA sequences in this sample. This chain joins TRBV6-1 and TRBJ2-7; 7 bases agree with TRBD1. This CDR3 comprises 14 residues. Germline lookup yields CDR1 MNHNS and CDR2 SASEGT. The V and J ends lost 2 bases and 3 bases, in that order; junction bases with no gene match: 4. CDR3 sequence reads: CASSEYRDSYEQYF. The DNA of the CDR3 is TGTGCCAGCAGTGAATACCGGGACAGCTACGAGCAGTACTTC.

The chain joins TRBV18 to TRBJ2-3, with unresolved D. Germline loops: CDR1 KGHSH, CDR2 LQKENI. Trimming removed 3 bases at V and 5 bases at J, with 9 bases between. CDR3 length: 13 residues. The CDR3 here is CASSPTLGDTQYF. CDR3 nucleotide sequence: TGTGCCAGCTCACCCACCCTCGGAGATACGCAGTATTTT.

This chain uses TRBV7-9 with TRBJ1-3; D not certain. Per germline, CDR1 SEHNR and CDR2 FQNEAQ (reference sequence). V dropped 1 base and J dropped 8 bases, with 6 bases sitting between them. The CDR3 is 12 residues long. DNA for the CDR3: TGTGCCAGCAGCTTAGAACGGTACACCATATATTTT. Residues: CASSLERYTIYF.

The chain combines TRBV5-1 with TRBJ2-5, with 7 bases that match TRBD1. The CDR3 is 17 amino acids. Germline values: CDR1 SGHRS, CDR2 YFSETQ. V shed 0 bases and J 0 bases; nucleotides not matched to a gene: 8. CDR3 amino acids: CASSLGQGPGYQETQYF. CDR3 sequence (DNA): TGCGCCAGCAGCTTGGGACAGGGCCCAGGGTACCAAGAGACCCAGTACTTC.

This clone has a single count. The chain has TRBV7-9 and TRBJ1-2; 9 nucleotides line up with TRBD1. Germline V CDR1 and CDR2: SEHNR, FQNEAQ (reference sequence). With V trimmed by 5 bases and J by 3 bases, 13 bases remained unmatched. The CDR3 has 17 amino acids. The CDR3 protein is CASSPTWTGERDYGYTF. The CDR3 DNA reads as TGTGCCAGCAGCCCCACATGGACAGGGGAGAGGGACTATGGCTACACCTTC.

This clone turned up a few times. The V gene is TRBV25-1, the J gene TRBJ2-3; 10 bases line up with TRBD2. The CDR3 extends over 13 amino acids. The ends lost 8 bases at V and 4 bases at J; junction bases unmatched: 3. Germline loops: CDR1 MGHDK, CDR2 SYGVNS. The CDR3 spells CASYSGRADTQYF. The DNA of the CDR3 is TGTGCCAGCTACAGCGGGAGGGCAGATACGCAGTATTTT.

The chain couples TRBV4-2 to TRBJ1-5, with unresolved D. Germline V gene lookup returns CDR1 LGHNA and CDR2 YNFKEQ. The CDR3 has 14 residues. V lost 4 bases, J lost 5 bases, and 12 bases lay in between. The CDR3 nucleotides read TGTGCCAGCAGCCTGAAGGAGAGGGATCAGCCCCAGCATTTT. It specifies CASSLKERDQPQHF.

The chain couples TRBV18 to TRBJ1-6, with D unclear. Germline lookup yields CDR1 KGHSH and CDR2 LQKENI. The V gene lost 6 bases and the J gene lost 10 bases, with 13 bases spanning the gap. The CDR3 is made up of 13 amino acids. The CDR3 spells CASSPGTESPLHF. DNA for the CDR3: TGTGCCAGCTCCCCAGGAACGGAGTCACCCCTCCACTTT.